This T cell receptor (beta chain) stems from a study of cytomegalovirus exposure and HLA in healthy donors. Study-wide findings and caveats: Association with HLA alleles at 0.05 false discovery rate was found for 15,000 or so TCR beta sequences in a later analysis.

In this sample, this clone turned up a few times. Its specificity is not known. The donors were healthy bone marrow donors. The study sampled nominally healthy donors, though unrecorded immune exposures were likely. Vbeta (60) and Jbeta (13) primers were used in the PCR. The method was immunoSEQ multiplex PCR; TCRdb's version includes in-frame clones alone and lacks a portion of them. The sample holds 150,000 to 200,000 clones, roughly 73% seen once. The CDR3 extends over 15 amino acids. The germline V gene encodes CDR1 LNHDA and CDR2 SQIVND (reference sequence). The V gene end was trimmed by 8 bases and the J gene end by 3 bases; junction bases not matched to a gene: 6.

The sequencing input was PBMCs. This chain links TRBV19 with TRBJ2-1; 11 positions match TRBD1. This TCR came from a woman between 40 and 55 years old in good health and CMV-seropositive. CDR3 region: CASSRGTGGYNEQFF. For the CDR3, the DNA is TGTGCCAGTTCAAGGGGGACAGGGGGCTACAATGAGCAGTTCTTC. Filled out from reference TRBV19 and TRBJ2-1, the complete variable domain reads DGGITQSPKYLFRKEGQNVTLSCEQNLNHDAMYWYRQDPGQGLRLIYYSQIVNDFQKGDIAEGYSVSREKKESFPLTVTSAQKNPTAFYLCASSRGTGGYNEQFFGPGTRLTVL.